Listed below are T cell receptor beta chains from one sample, sequenced in a study of vaccination effects on CD4 cells after COVID-19. TCRdb keeps only in-frame clones here, not all; method: immunoSEQ multiplex PCR. The table includes 21,000 or so clones, less than 85% detected once. These TCRs are of unknown antigen specificity. The sequencing used CD4+ T cells from PBMCs cultured with HCoV-229E spike peptides, collected after COVID-19 vaccination. These receptors were collected from a human donor who received a COVID-19 vaccine. CDR3s include the opening cysteine and the closing phenylalanine or tryptophan. The order of the fields is V gene, clone size, J gene, D gene, CDR3 DNA, CDR3 protein. The D gene is left open where the match is weak. Size is stated for part of the rows, as once, few or many counts, or as a class when the clone is expanded.

V: TRBV9
size: once
J: TRBJ2-7
D: -
DNA: TGTGCCAGCAGCCCAACCTCTGGGAGCTCCTACGAGCAGTACTTC
CDR3: CASSPTSGSSYEQYF

V: TRBV7-2
size: -
J: TRBJ2-5
D: -
DNA: TGTGCCAGCAGCTTCGGCGGGGGCGAAGAGACCCAGTACTTC
CDR3: CASSFGGGEETQYF

V: TRBV19
size: once
J: TRBJ2-3
D: TRBD2
DNA: TGTGCCAGTAGTCAGACTAGCGGGACCGATACGCAGTATTTT
CDR3: CASSQTSGTDTQYF

V: TRBV6-4
size: -
J: TRBJ2-3
D: -
DNA: TGTGCCAGCAGTGTGTCTAGTTCGTCGGATACGCAGTATTTT
CDR3: CASSVSSSSDTQYF

V: TRBV9
size: -
J: TRBJ2-3
D: TRBD2
DNA: TGTGCCAGCAGCGTAAATCCCCTGTCAAGAGCGGGAAACACAGATACGCAGTATTTT
CDR3: CASSVNPLSRAGNTDTQYF

V: TRBV6-5
size: -
J: TRBJ2-7
D: TRBD2
DNA: TGTGCCAGCAGGTCCGGGGGGGTCGGTGAAGAGCAGTACTTC
CDR3: CASRSGGVGEEQYF

V: TRBV27
size: -
J: TRBJ1-5
D: -
DNA: TGTGCCAGCAGTTGGAGTGGGGGAGGTAATCAGCCCCAGCATTTT
CDR3: CASSWSGGGNQPQHF

V: TRBV5-1
size: -
J: TRBJ1-1
D: -
DNA: TGCGCCAGCAGCTTGGTTGGCGGGGACACTGAAGCTTTCTTT
CDR3: CASSLVGGDTEAFF

V: TRBV6-2/TRBV6-3
size: -
J: TRBJ2-3
D: TRBD2
DNA: TGTGCCAGCAGTTACTGGGGCGGGGGGACCACAGATACGCAGTATTTT
CDR3: CASSYWGGGTTDTQYF

V: TRBV5-1
size: -
J: TRBJ2-1
D: -
DNA: TGCGCCAGCAGCTCGACGGAGAGGGGTGAGCAGTTCTTC
CDR3: CASSSTERGEQFF

V: TRBV27
size: -
J: TRBJ1-1
D: -
DNA: TGTGCCAGCAGTTTAGACTTGGGGGGCCGTTTAACTGAAGCTTTCTTT
CDR3: CASSLDLGGRLTEAFF

V: TRBV5-4
size: -
J: TRBJ2-3
D: -
DNA: TGTGCCAGCAGCTTGCAGGGACTTCGGCCAGATACGCAGTATTTT
CDR3: CASSLQGLRPDTQYF

V: TRBV20-1
size: once
J: TRBJ2-7
D: -
DNA: TGCAGTGCTAGTACGTCAGGGACCCCATACGAGCAGTACTTC
CDR3: CSASTSGTPYEQYF